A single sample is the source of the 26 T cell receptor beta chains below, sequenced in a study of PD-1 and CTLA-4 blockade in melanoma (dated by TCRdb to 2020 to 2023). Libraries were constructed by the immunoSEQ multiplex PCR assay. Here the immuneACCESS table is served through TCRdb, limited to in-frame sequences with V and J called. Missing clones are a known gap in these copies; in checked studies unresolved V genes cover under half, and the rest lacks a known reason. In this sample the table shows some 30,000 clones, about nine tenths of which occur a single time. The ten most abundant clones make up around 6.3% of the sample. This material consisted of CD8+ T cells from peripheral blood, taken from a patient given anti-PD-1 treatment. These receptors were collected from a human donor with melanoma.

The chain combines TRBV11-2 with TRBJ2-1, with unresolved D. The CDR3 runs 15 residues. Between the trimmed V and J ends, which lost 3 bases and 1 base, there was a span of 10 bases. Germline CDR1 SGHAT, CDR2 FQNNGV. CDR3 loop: CASSFLSGSYNEQFF. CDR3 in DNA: TGTGCCAGCAGCTTCCTTAGTGGGTCCTACAATGAGCAGTTCTTC. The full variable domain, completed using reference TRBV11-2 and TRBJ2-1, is EAGVAQSPRYKIIEKRQSVAFWCNPISGHATLYWYQQILGQGPKLLIQFQNNGVVDDSQLPKDRFSAERLKGVDSTLKIQPAKLEDSAVYLCASSFLSGSYNEQFFGPGTRLTVL.

CDR3 nucleotides: TGTGCCAGCAGCCCCAGCGGGGGGAGCCAAAACACCGGGGAGCTGTTTTTT. The encoded protein is CASSPSGGSQNTGELFF. V gene TRBV13 combines with J gene TRBJ2-2; the match to TRBD2 covers 9 bases. The J segment lost 2 bases and the V segment lost 5 bases, leaving 9 bases of the junction unmatched. CDR1 is PRHDT, CDR2 FYEKMQ, per germline (reference sequence). The CDR3 is 17 amino acids.

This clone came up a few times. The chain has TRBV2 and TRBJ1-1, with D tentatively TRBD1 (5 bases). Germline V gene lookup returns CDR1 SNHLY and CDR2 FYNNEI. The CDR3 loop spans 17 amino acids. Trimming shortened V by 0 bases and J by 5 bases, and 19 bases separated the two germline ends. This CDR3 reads CASSEAARAAIGTEAFF. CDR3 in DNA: TGTGCCAGCAGTGAAGCTGCCAGGGCAGCGATTGGAACTGAAGCTTTCTTT.

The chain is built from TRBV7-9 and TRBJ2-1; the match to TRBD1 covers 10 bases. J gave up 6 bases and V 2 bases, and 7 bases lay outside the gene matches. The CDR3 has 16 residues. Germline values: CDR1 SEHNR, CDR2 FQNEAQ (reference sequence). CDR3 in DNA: TGTGCCAGCAGCTTATGGGGGACAGGGGATGGCAATGAGCAGTTCTTC. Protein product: CASSLWGTGDGNEQFF.

This CDR3 reads CATSDLKTSGSDTQYF. CDR3 sequence (DNA): TGTGCCACCAGTGATTTAAAGACTAGCGGTTCAGATACGCAGTATTTT. V gene TRBV24-1 combines with J gene TRBJ2-3, with TRBD2 identical over 9 bases. J gave up 4 bases and V 1 base, and 5 bases lay outside the gene matches. This CDR3 comprises 16 residues. Looked up from germline, CDR1 is KGHDR and CDR2 is SFDVKD.

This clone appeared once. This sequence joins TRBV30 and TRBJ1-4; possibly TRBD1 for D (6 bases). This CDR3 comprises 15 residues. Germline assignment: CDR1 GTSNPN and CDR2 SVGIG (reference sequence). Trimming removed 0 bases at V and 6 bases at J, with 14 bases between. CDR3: CAWSVIWEGDEKLFF. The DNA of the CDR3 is TGTGCCTGGAGTGTAATTTGGGAGGGGGATGAAAAACTGTTTTTT.

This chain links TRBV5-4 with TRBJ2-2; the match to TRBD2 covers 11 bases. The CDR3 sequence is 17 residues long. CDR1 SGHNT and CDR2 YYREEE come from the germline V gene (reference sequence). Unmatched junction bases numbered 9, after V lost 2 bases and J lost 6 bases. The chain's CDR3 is CASSFGLAGGLSGELFF. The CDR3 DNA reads TGTGCCAGCAGCTTTGGGTTAGCGGGGGGGCTTTCCGGGGAGCTGTTTTTT.

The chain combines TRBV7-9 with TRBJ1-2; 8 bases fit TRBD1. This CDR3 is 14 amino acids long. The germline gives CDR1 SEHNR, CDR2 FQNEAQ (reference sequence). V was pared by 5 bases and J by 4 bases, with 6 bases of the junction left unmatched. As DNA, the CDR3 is TGTGCCAGCAGCCTAGGGACAGGAGCCTATGGCTACACCTTC. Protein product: CASSLGTGAYGYTF.

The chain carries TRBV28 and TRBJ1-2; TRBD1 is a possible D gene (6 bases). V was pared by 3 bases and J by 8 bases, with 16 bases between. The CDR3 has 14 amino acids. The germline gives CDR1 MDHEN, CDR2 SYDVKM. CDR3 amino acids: CASSFSGGDWGYTF. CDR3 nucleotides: TGTGCCAGCAGTTTTTCGGGGGGCGACTGGGGCTACACCTTC.

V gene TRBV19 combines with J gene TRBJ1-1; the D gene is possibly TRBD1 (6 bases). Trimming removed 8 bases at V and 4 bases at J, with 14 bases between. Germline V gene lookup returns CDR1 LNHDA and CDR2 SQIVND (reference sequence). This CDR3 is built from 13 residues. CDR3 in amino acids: CASARGGTTEAFF. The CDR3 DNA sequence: TGTGCCAGTGCAAGGGGGGGGACCACTGAAGCTTTCTTT.

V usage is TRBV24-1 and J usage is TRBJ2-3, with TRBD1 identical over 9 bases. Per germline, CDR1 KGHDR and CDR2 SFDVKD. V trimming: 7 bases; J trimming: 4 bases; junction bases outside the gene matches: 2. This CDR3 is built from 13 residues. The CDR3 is CATSGTGPDTQYF. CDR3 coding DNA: TGTGCCACCAGCGGGACAGGGCCAGATACGCAGTATTTT.

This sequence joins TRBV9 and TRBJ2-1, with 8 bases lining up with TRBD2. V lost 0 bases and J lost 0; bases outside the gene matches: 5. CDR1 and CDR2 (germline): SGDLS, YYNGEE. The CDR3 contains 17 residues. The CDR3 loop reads CASSVDSRGGSYNEQFF. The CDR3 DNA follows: TGTGCCAGCAGCGTAGACTCTCGGGGGGGCTCCTACAATGAGCAGTTCTTC. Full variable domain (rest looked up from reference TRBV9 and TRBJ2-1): DSGVTQTPKHLITATGQRVTLRCSPRSGDLSVYWYQQSLDQGLQFLIQYYNGEERAKGNILERFSAQQFPDLHSELNLSSLELGDSALYFCASSVDSRGGSYNEQFFGPGTRLTVL.

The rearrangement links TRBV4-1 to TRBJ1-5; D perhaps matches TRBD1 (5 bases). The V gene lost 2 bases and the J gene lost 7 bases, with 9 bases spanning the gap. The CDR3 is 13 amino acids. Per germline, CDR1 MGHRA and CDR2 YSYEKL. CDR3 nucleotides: TGCGCCAGCAGCCAAATCCAGGGCCAGCCCCAGCATTTT. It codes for CASSQIQGQPQHF.

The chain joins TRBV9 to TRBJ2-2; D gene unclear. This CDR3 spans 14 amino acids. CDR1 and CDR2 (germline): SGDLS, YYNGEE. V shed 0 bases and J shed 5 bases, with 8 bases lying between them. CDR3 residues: CASSVAGRTGELFF. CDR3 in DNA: TGTGCCAGCAGCGTAGCTGGAAGAACCGGGGAGCTGTTTTTT.

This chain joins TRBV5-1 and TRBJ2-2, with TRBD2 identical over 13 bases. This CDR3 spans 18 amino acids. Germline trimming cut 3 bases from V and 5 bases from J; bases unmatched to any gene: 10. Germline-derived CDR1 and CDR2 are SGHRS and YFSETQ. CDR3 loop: CASSWELAGGPWTGELFF. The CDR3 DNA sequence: TGCGCCAGCAGCTGGGAACTAGCGGGGGGGCCGTGGACCGGGGAGCTGTTTTTT. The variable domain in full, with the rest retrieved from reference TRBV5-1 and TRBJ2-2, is KAGVTQTPRYLIKTRGQQVTLSCSPISGHRSVSWYQQTPGQGLQFLFEYFSETQRNKGNFPGRFSGRQFSNSRSEMNVSTLELGDSALYLCASSWELAGGPWTGELFFGEGSRLTVL.

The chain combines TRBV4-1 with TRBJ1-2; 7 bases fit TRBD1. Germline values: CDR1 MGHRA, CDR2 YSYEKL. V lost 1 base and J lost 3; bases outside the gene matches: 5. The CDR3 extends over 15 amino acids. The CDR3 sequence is CASSQAGQAYYGYTF. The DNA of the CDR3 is TGCGCCAGCAGCCAAGCCGGACAGGCCTACTATGGCTACACCTTC.

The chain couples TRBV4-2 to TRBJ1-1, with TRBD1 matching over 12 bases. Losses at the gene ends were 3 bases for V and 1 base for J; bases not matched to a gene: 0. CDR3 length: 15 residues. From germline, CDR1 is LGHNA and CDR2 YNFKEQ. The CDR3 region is CASSQGQGANTEAFF. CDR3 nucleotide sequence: TGTGCCAGCAGCCAGGGACAGGGGGCGAACACTGAAGCTTTCTTT.

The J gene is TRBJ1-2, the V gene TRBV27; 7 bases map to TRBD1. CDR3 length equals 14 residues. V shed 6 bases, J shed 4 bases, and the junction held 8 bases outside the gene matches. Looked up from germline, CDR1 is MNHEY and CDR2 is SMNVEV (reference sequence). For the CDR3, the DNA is TGTGCCAGCAGAGCAGGGGGTCCCGGCTATGGCTACACCTTC. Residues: CASRAGGPGYGYTF.

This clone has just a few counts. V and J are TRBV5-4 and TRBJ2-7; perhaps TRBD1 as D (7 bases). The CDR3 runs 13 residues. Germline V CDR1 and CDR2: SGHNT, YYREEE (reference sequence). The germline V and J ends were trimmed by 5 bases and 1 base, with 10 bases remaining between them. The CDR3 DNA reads TGTGCCAGCAGGGCGGGACAGTCCTACGAGCAGTACTTC. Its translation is CASRAGQSYEQYF.

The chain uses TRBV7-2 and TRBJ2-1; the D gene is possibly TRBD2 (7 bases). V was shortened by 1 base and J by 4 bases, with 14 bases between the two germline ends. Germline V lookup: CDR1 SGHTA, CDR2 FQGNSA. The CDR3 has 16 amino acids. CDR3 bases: TGTGCCAGCAGCTTAGAGGGACGGGGGGCTTACAATGAGCAGTTCTTC. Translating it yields CASSLEGRGAYNEQFF.

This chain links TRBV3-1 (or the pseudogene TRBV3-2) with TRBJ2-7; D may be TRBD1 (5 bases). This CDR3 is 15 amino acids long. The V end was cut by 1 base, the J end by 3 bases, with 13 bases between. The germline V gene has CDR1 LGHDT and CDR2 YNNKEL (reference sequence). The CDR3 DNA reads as TGTGCCAGCAGCCAAGTATCAGGGAATAGCTACGAGCAGTACTTC. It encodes CASSQVSGNSYEQYF.

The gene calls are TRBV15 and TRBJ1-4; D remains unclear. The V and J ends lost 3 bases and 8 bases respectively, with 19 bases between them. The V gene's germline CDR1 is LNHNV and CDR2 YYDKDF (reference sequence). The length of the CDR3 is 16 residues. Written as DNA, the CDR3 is TGTGCCACCAGCAGGCCCCCGGCGTCTCTAGGGGAAAAACTGTTTTTT. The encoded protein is CATSRPPASLGEKLFF.

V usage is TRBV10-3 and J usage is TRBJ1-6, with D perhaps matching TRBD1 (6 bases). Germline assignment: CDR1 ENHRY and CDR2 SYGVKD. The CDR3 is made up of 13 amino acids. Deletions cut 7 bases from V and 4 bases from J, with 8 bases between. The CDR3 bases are TGTGCCATCAAGGACAGTTATAATTCACCCCTCCACTTT. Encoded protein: CAIKDSYNSPLHF.

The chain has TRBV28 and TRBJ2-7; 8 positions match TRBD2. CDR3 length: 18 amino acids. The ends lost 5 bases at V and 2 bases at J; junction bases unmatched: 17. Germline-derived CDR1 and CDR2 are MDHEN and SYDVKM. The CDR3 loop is CASSRPGLGGRNAYEQYF. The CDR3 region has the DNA TGTGCCAGCAGTCGTCCGGGACTAGGGGGGCGAAATGCCTACGAGCAGTACTTC. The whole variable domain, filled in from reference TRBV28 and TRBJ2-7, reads DVKVTQSSRYLVKRTGEKVFLECVQDMDHENMFWYRQDPGLGLRLIYFSYDVKMKEKGDIPEGYSVSREKKERFSLILESASTNQTSMYLCASSRPGLGGRNAYEQYFGPGTRLTVT.

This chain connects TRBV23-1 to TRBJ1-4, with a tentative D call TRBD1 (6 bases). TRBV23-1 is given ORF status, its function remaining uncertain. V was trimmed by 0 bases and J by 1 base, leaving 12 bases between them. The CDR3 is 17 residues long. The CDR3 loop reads CASSQSFTGKTNEKLFF. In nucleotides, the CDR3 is TGCGCCAGCAGTCAATCCTTTACAGGGAAAACTAATGAAAAACTGTTTTTT.

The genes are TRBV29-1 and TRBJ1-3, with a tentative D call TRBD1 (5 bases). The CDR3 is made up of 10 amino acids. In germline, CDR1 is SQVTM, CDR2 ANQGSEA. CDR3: CPHTGHVIYF. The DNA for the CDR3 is TGCCCTCACACAGGACACGTCATATATTTT.